This T cell receptor beta chain is from a study of beta chain features in type 1 diabetes. Blood was collected once per donor into heparin, averaging roughly 120 mL. General observations from the study: In every one of the four CD4+ subsets, TCRB CDR3s were moderately but significantly shorter in Type 1 diabetes patients. Patients' naive, central memory and regulatory TCRB repertoires appeared more alike than those of healthy donors.

For this clone: Its target is unknown.

Reverse transcribing all isolated RNA meant expressed TCRB transcripts were sequenced. Assay: immunoSEQ multiplex PCR; the TCRdb copy retains only in-frame clones and omits some. The sample records about 410,000 clones, 11% to 15% being singletons. Sequencing was done on a sample of naive CD4+ T cells from blood. The sequence came from a man between 25 and 39 years old in good health.

In DNA form, the CDR3 reads TGTGCCAGCAGCCAAACGCAGATGAACACTGAAGCTTTCTTT. Its protein product is CASSQTQMNTEAFF. The V gene is TRBV6-5, the J gene TRBJ1-1; D gene unclear. CDR1 and CDR2 from the germline V gene are MNHEY and SVGAGI. V gave up 6 bases and J gave up 0 bases, with 11 bases separating them. The CDR3 runs to 14 residues.